The T cell receptor beta chain described here comes from a study of cytomegalovirus exposure and HLA in healthy donors. Study-level points and caveats: Rarity held for most TCR sequences, but there were some public TCRs that occurred in many donors. Confirmation was obtained in vitro that three CMV-associated chains are specific for CMV antigens.

Some clones are missing from TCRdb's copy, which holds only in-frame ones; the method was immunoSEQ multiplex PCR. The top ten hold 15% to 20% of the sample, which has around 190,000 clones, around 85% seen once. V was clipped by 1 base and J by 1 base, with 13 bases between them. Germline assignment: CDR1 SGHVS and CDR2 FQNEAQ. The CDR3 is 16 amino acids. Note on this clone: Antigen unknown.

The sequence was obtained from a man between 18 and 35 years old in good health and CMV-seropositive. The chain recombines TRBV7-8 with TRBJ1-1; D is undetermined. The sequenced sample was PBMCs. The CDR3: CASSLGEARRNTEAFF. DNA for the CDR3: TGTGCCAGCAGCTTAGGTGAGGCGAGGCGGAACACTGAAGCTTTCTTT.